A single sample is the source of the 13 T cell receptor beta chains below, sequenced in a study of beta chain features in type 1 diabetes. General study findings and limits: Researchers report that Type 1 diabetes patients had moderately but significantly shorter TCRB CDR3s across all four CD4+ subsets.

Their antigens are not known. Every isolated RNA sample was fully reverse transcribed, so sequencing captured expressed TCRB transcripts. This table comes from immunoSEQ multiplex PCR, and its TCRdb copy is limited to in-frame clones, with some not included. The table has under 350,000 clones, 13% to 15% seen once. The sequenced material came from naive CD4+ T cells from blood. These receptors all come from a man aged 30 to 45 with type 1 diabetes.

This chain links TRBV7-2 with TRBJ1-5, with D unclear. The CDR3 runs to 14 residues. Looked up from germline, CDR1 is SGHTA and CDR2 is FQGNSA. Trimming took 5 bases from V and 3 from J, leaving 11 bases between them. CDR3 sequence: CASSRDGSNQPQHF. The CDR3 coding sequence is TGTGCCAGCAGCCGAGACGGGTCCAATCAGCCCCAGCATTTT.

This clone was detected a few times. This CDR3 reads CASSFPKQGSYEQYF. The CDR3 region has the DNA TGTGCCAGCAGCTTTCCCAAACAGGGATCCTACGAGCAGTACTTC. The chain is built from TRBV7-9 and TRBJ2-7, with D maybe TRBD1 (6 bases). CDR3 length: 15 residues. Trimming shortened V by 3 bases and J by 1 base, and 13 bases separated the two germline ends. CDR1 and CDR2 from the germline V gene are SEHNR and FQNEAQ (reference sequence).

This clone was seen more than once but under ten times. V is TRBV2 and J is TRBJ2-1, with 7 bases fitting TRBD2. Germline loops: CDR1 SNHLY, CDR2 FYNNEI. V shed 9 bases and J 7 bases; nucleotides not matched to a gene: 9. The CDR3 extends over 13 amino acids. The CDR3, as DNA: TGTGCCAGTCAACGCGGGGGTGGTAATGAGCAGTTCTTC. Translating it yields CASQRGGGNEQFF.

The chain couples TRBV18 to TRBJ2-1; 8 nucleotides match TRBD1. Germline CDR1 KGHSH, CDR2 LQKENI. This CDR3 has 14 amino acids. With 3 bases clipped from V and 12 bases from J, the junction kept 10 bases outside the gene matches. CDR3 sequence: CASSPSDRDSGQFF. CDR3 nucleotide sequence: TGTGCCAGCTCACCCTCGGACAGGGATTCAGGGCAGTTCTTC.

The rearrangement joins TRBV30 to TRBJ2-5; D is undetermined. The germline V gene encodes CDR1 GTSNPN and CDR2 SVGIG (reference sequence). This CDR3 has 11 residues. Trimming took 0 bases from V and 5 from J, leaving 4 bases between them. CDR3 region: CAWSVSETQYF. The CDR3 bases are TGTGCCTGGAGTGTATCGGAGACCCAGTACTTC.

This clone was detected once. The chain carries TRBV7-3 and TRBJ2-1; no firm D call. The CDR3 spans 13 residues. Germline assignment: CDR1 SGHTA and CDR2 FQGTGA. The germline V and J ends were trimmed by 0 bases and 6 bases, with 6 bases remaining between them. The CDR3 region has the DNA TGTGCCAGCAGCTTAACCTCTAGCAATGAGCAGTTCTTC. Translating it yields CASSLTSSNEQFF.

The V and J genes are TRBV25-1 and TRBJ2-3; 8 bases match TRBD2. This CDR3 is 18 amino acids long. Trimming took 1 base from V and 2 from J; bases not matched to a gene: 11. Germline V gene data show CDR1 as MGHDK and CDR2 as SYGVNS. The CDR3 sequence: CASSEWPATSAHTDTQYF. CDR3 sequence (DNA): TGTGCCAGCAGTGAATGGCCAGCGACTAGCGCTCACACAGATACGCAGTATTTT.

The rearrangement joins TRBV4-3 to TRBJ2-7; 8 nucleotides agree with TRBD2. Germline V gene data show CDR1 as LGHNA and CDR2 as YSLEER. The CDR3 contains 15 residues. With V trimmed by 6 bases and J by 4 bases, 11 bases remained unmatched. The chain's CDR3 is CASSYQREKGYEQYF. CDR3 bases: TGCGCCAGCAGTTACCAGCGGGAGAAGGGGTACGAGCAGTACTTC.

This chain connects TRBV7-3 to TRBJ2-3; D might be TRBD1 (6 bases). The CDR3 length is 14 residues. The V end was cut by 1 base, the J end by 4 bases, with 9 bases between. Per germline, CDR1 SGHTA and CDR2 FQGTGA. The CDR3 sequence: CASSLNGQSDTQYF. The CDR3 DNA reads as TGTGCCAGCAGCTTAAACGGACAGTCAGATACGCAGTATTTT.

This clone has just a few counts. The chain is built from TRBV5-1 and TRBJ1-1, with TRBD1 matching over 8 bases. Germline assignment: CDR1 SGHRS and CDR2 YFSETQ. The CDR3 sequence is 15 residues long. The ends lost 1 base at V and 1 base at J; junction bases unmatched: 3. This CDR3 is CASSLRTGWNTEAFF. The CDR3 DNA reads TGCGCCAGCAGCTTGAGGACAGGGTGGAACACTGAAGCTTTCTTT.

This clone has only a few counts. The rearrangement links TRBV5-4 to TRBJ2-5; a weak D match, TRBD2 (5 bases). V was shortened by 1 base and J by 2 bases, with 6 bases between the two germline ends. CDR1 and CDR2 (germline): SGHNT, YYREEE (reference sequence). The CDR3 spans 13 residues. The chain's CDR3 is CASSLRDQETQYF. CDR3 nucleotides: TGTGCCAGCAGCTTGCGGGATCAAGAGACCCAGTACTTC.

The rearrangement links TRBV4-3 to TRBJ2-1; 12 bases are a match to TRBD2. This CDR3 region has 17 residues. The J segment lost 7 bases and the V segment lost 4 bases, leaving 11 bases of the junction unmatched. CDR1 is LGHNA and CDR2 is YSLEER in the germline V gene. The CDR3 reads CASSPFLLAGGRNEQFF. CDR3 DNA sequence: TGCGCCAGCAGCCCTTTCCTCCTAGCGGGGGGGCGTAATGAGCAGTTCTTC.

This clone has just a few counts. The CDR3 protein is CASSSLAGGSGELFF. The CDR3 region has the DNA TGCGCCAGCAGCTCCCTAGCGGGAGGATCCGGGGAGCTGTTTTTT. The chain carries TRBV5-1 and TRBJ2-2; 11 bases map to TRBD2. Per the germline V gene, CDR1 is SGHRS and CDR2 is YFSETQ. This CDR3 is 15 amino acids long. J lost 6 bases, V lost 3 bases, and 4 bases had no gene match.